These 17 T cell receptor beta chains were all obtained from the same sample, sequenced in a study of cytomegalovirus exposure and HLA in healthy donors. The PCR contained 60 Vbeta and 13 Jbeta primers. The table came from immunoSEQ multiplex PCR; TCRdb's copy has only in-frame clones and leaves some out. The repertoire consists of 100,000 to 150,000 clones, with 74% occurring once and the leading ten covering 5.8%. Sequenced input: PBMCs. Receptors were obtained from a woman in her 50s in good health and CMV-seropositive.

This sequence joins TRBV5-1 and TRBJ2-2; TRBD2 agrees at 7 bases. The germline V gene has CDR1 SGHRS and CDR2 YFSETQ. The V gene end was trimmed by 1 base and the J gene end by 0 bases; junction bases not matched to a gene: 6. This CDR3 is 17 amino acids long. The chain's CDR3 is CASSLFGGIANTGELFF. The CDR3 coding sequence is TGCGCCAGCAGCTTGTTCGGGGGGATCGCGAACACCGGGGAGCTGTTTTTT.

This clone has just one count. J is TRBJ2-2 and V is TRBV6-1, with a tentative D call TRBD2 (7 bases). This CDR3 region has 18 residues. The V gene's germline CDR1 is MNHNS and CDR2 SASEGT. The germline V and J ends were trimmed by 4 bases and 4 bases, with 22 bases remaining between them. The CDR3 loop is CASSAPLVGGGLTGELFF. The CDR3 nucleotides are TGTGCCAGCAGTGCCCCCCTCGTGGGCGGGGGCCTCACCGGGGAGCTGTTTTTT.

This clone was observed a handful of times. The V call is TRBV11-3, the J call TRBJ2-5; no definite D call. CDR3 size: 13 residues. V was clipped by 0 bases and J by 1 base, with 3 bases between them. Germline V lookup: CDR1 SGHNT, CDR2 YENEEA. CDR3 amino acids: CASSLDSQETQYF. Here the CDR3 DNA reads TGTGCCAGCAGCTTAGACAGCCAAGAGACCCAGTACTTC.

In this sample, this clone turned up a few times. The chain couples TRBV2 to TRBJ2-2; 15 nucleotides agree with TRBD2. V gave up 10 bases and J gave up 5 bases; unmatched junction bases: 5. The CDR3 totals 15 residues. CDR1 is SNHLY, CDR2 FYNNEI, per germline. The CDR3 DNA is TGTGCCATCCCGGGGACTAGCGGGGGGACCGGGGAGCTGTTTTTT. Translating it yields CAIPGTSGGTGELFF.

This clone came up once. The chain joins TRBV25-1 to TRBJ2-3, with 7 bases aligning to TRBD2. Germline CDR1 is MGHDK and CDR2 is SYGVNS. The CDR3 is made up of 15 amino acids. V trimming: 3 bases; J trimming: 2 bases; junction bases outside the gene matches: 5. The chain's CDR3 is CASSDGGSVTDTQYF. In DNA, the CDR3 is TGTGCCAGCAGTGACGGGGGGAGCGTCACAGATACGCAGTATTTT.

This clone was seen a handful of times. An end of the junction does not agree with germline; a read error may underlie this. This chain joins TRBV2 and TRBJ1-4; TRBD1 matches at 11 bases. This CDR3 spans 18 amino acids. The germline CDR1 and CDR2 sequences are SNHLY and FYNNEI. This CDR3 reads CASSYPRTGGPTNEKLFF. For the CDR3, the DNA is TGTGCCAGCAGTTACCCCCGGACAGGGGGCCCAACGAATGAAAAACTGTTTTTT.

The rearrangement uses TRBV6-6 and TRBJ1-2; 9 bases agree with TRBD1. The CDR3 loop spans 16 amino acids. Germline values: CDR1 MNHNY, CDR2 SVGAGI (reference sequence). After removal of 6 bases from V and 6 bases from J, the junction contained 14 bases not matched to a gene. The CDR3 nucleotides read TGTGCCAGCAGCTCAAGTCGGGACAGGGCCCCCGATGGCTACACCTTC. It translates to CASSSSRDRAPDGYTF.

The chain links TRBV5-4 to TRBJ2-2; the match to TRBD1 covers 9 bases. V lost 5 bases, J lost 3 bases, and 8 bases stayed unmatched. Germline V gives CDR1 SGHNT, CDR2 YYREEE (reference sequence). The CDR3 totals 16 residues. In nucleotides, the CDR3 is TGTGCCAGCAGTCATGCCCGGGACAGGGACACCGGGGAGCTGTTTTTT. Amino acid sequence: CASSHARDRDTGELFF.

CDR3 protein: CASSLRRGGEQYF. The CDR3 nucleotides read TGTGCCAGCAGTCTCCGTAGGGGCGGTGAGCAGTACTTC. The chain links TRBV6-1 to TRBJ2-7; D is perhaps TRBD1 (5 bases). Germline CDR1 MNHNS, CDR2 SASEGT. The CDR3 is 13 residues long. V was shortened by 5 bases and J by 7 bases, with 15 bases between the two germline ends.

This sequence joins TRBV11-2 and TRBJ1-6; 8 bases are a match to TRBD1. The CDR3 is made up of 12 amino acids. The J segment lost 14 bases and the V segment lost 6 bases, leaving 6 bases of the junction unmatched. Germline CDR1 is SGHAT and CDR2 is FQNNGV. CDR3 loop: CASSRQGRSLHF. CDR3 DNA: TGTGCCAGCAGTCGACAGGGGCGGTCCCTCCACTTT.

This clone was detected only a few times. This chain connects TRBV13 to TRBJ2-1; TRBD2 matches at 9 bases. The germline CDR1 and CDR2 sequences are PRHDT and FYEKMQ (reference sequence). This CDR3 region has 16 residues. The V gene end was trimmed by 1 base and the J gene end by 10 bases; junction bases not matched to a gene: 11. CDR3 amino acids: CASSLAQRGVPREQFF. The CDR3 DNA follows: TGTGCCAGCAGCTTAGCTCAGCGGGGGGTTCCCCGCGAGCAGTTCTTC.

V is TRBV18 and J is TRBJ2-1, with D hard to call. CDR3 size: 13 residues. Germline loops: CDR1 KGHSH, CDR2 LQKENI. Trimming shortened V by 4 bases and J by 7 bases, and 11 bases separated the two germline ends. The CDR3 reads CASSLTYDNEQFF. As DNA, the CDR3 is TGTGCCAGCTCACTCACCTACGATAATGAGCAGTTCTTC.

The V gene is TRBV29-1, the J gene TRBJ1-2, with 8 positions matching TRBD1. The V and J ends lost 3 bases and 4 bases, in that order; junction bases with no gene match: 7. Germline V gene lookup returns CDR1 SQVTM and CDR2 ANQGSEA. There are 14 residues in the CDR3. The CDR3 spells CSVEPGTGGYGYTF. The CDR3 region has the DNA TGCAGCGTTGAGCCTGGTACAGGGGGCTATGGCTACACCTTC.

This clone was observed once. V is TRBV5-1 and J is TRBJ2-3, with D unclear. V gave up 2 bases and J gave up 2 bases, with 9 bases separating them. The CDR3 is made up of 14 amino acids. Germline V gene data show CDR1 as SGHRS and CDR2 as YFSETQ. CDR3 sequence: CASSFDFSTDTQYF. CDR3 DNA: TGCGCCAGCAGCTTTGACTTTTCCACAGATACGCAGTATTTT.

The CDR3 spells CASTSGVWETGELFF. The DNA for the CDR3 is TGTGCCAGCACCTCAGGGGTATGGGAGACCGGGGAGCTGTTTTTT. The chain employs TRBV5-6 and TRBJ2-2, with D possibly being TRBD1 (6 bases). V was trimmed by 6 bases and J by 5 bases, leaving 17 bases between them. The length of the CDR3 is 15 residues. Germline CDR1 SGHDT, CDR2 YYEEEE.

CDR3 coding DNA: TGTGCCAGCTCCCGACAGGGGCGTCAGCCCCAGCATTTT. Amino acid sequence: CASSRQGRQPQHF. V and J are TRBV6-5 and TRBJ1-5; 8 nucleotides align to TRBD1. This CDR3 is built from 13 residues. CDR1 is MNHEY, CDR2 SVGAGI, per germline. Losses at the gene ends were 8 bases for V and 6 bases for J; bases not matched to a gene: 6.

The genes are TRBV5-1 and TRBJ1-5; 7 bases align to TRBD1. The V gene's germline CDR1 is SGHRS and CDR2 YFSETQ. The CDR3 totals 14 residues. V trimming: 4 bases; J trimming: 7 bases; junction bases outside the gene matches: 8. This CDR3 is CASSLGQGDQPQHF. As DNA, the CDR3 is TGCGCCAGCAGCCTCGGGCAGGGGGACCAGCCCCAGCATTTT.